Listed below are T cell receptor beta chains from one sample, sequenced in a study of T-cell reconstitution after alpha-beta-depleted transplantation in children. TCRdb recomputed calls from the PCR reads with MiXCR, one row per CDR3 protein. Of about 300,000 distinct CDR3 sequences listed, roughly a tenth are singletons. Sample: PBMCs, taken before TCRalphabeta/CD19-depleted stem cell transplant. These receptors were collected from a boy in the first two years of life with acute myeloid leukemia, due to receive a stem cell transplant. The CDR3 runs from the conserved cysteine through the conserved F or W.

CDR3 protein: CASSLEGPIYEQYF
J gene: TRBJ2-7
V gene: TRBV5-1

CDR3 protein: CASSLRGWLGAFF
J gene: TRBJ1-1
V gene: TRBV6-5

CDR3 protein: CASSFPVGSEQYF
J gene: TRBJ2-7
V gene: TRBV5-1

CDR3 protein: CASSVVPGELFF
J gene: TRBJ2-2
V gene: TRBV9

CDR3 protein: CASSQKGTGGRETQYF
J gene: TRBJ2-5
V gene: TRBV4-1

CDR3 protein: CASSPTGTGDYNEQFF
J gene: TRBJ2-1
V gene: TRBV7-2

CDR3 protein: CASTTRSTSPSTDTQYF
J gene: TRBJ2-3
V gene: TRBV27

CDR3 protein: CATSRELIRTEPQHF
J gene: TRBJ1-5
V gene: TRBV15

CDR3 protein: CASSQTVRQETYEQYF
J gene: TRBJ2-7
V gene: TRBV5-5

CDR3 protein: CAISGLVNEQFF
J gene: TRBJ2-1
V gene: TRBV10-3

CDR3 protein: CASSSRTERRWFEQYF
J gene: TRBJ2-7
V gene: TRBV5-4

CDR3 protein: CASSFRDGGETQYF
J gene: TRBJ2-5
V gene: TRBV5-8

CDR3 protein: CASSPRQDEKLFF
J gene: TRBJ1-4
V gene: TRBV5-1

CDR3 protein: CASSLASFTGSGDTQYF
J gene: TRBJ2-3
V gene: TRBV5-1